A single sample gave rise to the 31 T cell receptor beta chains below, sequenced in a study of cytomegalovirus exposure and HLA in healthy donors. In the PCR, 60 Vbeta and 13 Jbeta primers were used. This table comes from immunoSEQ multiplex PCR, and its TCRdb copy is limited to in-frame clones, with some not included. The sample holds 150,000 to 200,000 clones, around 85% seen once. Sequencing was carried out using PBMCs. Receptors were obtained from a woman aged 50 to 60 in good health and CMV-seronegative.

The chain joins TRBV4-2 to TRBJ2-7; 15 bases align to TRBD2. This CDR3 has 18 amino acids. CDR1 is LGHNA, CDR2 YNFKEQ, per germline. The V gene end was trimmed by 2 bases and the J gene end by 4 bases; junction bases not matched to a gene: 9. CDR3 sequence (DNA): TGTGCCAGCAGCCAATGGGGACTAGCGGGAGGTTTTTTGTACGAGCAGTACTTC. This encodes CASSQWGLAGGFLYEQYF.

The V call is TRBV6-5, the J call TRBJ1-2; no firm D call. Germline assignment: CDR1 MNHEY and CDR2 SVGAGI. The length of the CDR3 is 12 residues. V gave up 9 bases and J gave up 8 bases, with 16 bases separating them. This CDR3 reads CASVSGTRGYTF. The CDR3 DNA reads TGTGCCAGTGTTAGCGGAACGCGGGGCTACACCTTC.

The chain has TRBV27 and TRBJ2-5; 8 positions agree with TRBD2. The CDR3 loop spans 15 amino acids. J gave up 5 bases and V 5 bases, and 10 bases lay outside the gene matches. The germline gives CDR1 MNHEY, CDR2 SMNVEV (reference sequence). The CDR3 nucleotides read TGTGCCAGCAGTATACGGGGCGGGAGGTGGGAGACCCAGTACTTC. Encoded protein: CASSIRGGRWETQYF.

The gene calls are TRBV7-2 and TRBJ2-3, with TRBD1 matching 7 bases. The V gene end was trimmed by 5 bases and the J gene end by 4 bases; junction bases not matched to a gene: 9. There are 15 residues in the CDR3. Germline V lookup: CDR1 SGHTA, CDR2 FQGNSA. CDR3 in DNA: TGTGCCAGCAGCCCTACAGGGGATGGCGCAGATACGCAGTATTTT. It codes for CASSPTGDGADTQYF.

The sample holds a few counts of this clone. The chain carries TRBV28 and TRBJ1-3; 9 positions match TRBD1. Germline loops: CDR1 MDHEN, CDR2 SYDVKM. After removal of 5 bases from V and 5 bases from J, the junction contained 4 bases not matched to a gene. The CDR3 has 14 residues. DNA of the CDR3: TGTGCCAGCAGTGGGACAGGGCGACGAAACACCATATATTTT. This encodes CASSGTGRRNTIYF.

The CDR3 is CAWMGPGMTYEQYF. CDR3 sequence (DNA): TGTGCCTGGATGGGGCCTGGGATGACCTACGAGCAGTACTTC. The chain employs TRBV30 and TRBJ2-7, with D perhaps matching TRBD1 (5 bases). The CDR3 is 14 amino acids. V lost 4 bases to trimming and J lost 2 bases, with 15 bases between them. Germline CDR1 and CDR2: GTSNPN and SVGIG (reference sequence). Drawing the rest from reference TRBV30 and TRBJ2-7, the complete variable domain is SQTIHQWPATLVQPVGSPLSLECTVEGTSNPNLYWYRQAAGRGLQLLFYSVGIGQISSEVPQNLSASRPQDRQFILSSKKLLLSDSGFYLCAWMGPGMTYEQYFGPGTRLTVT.

CDR3 residues: CSVEGTGLNNEQFF. The CDR3 DNA sequence: TGCAGCGTTGAGGGGACAGGGCTTAACAATGAGCAGTTCTTC. The gene calls are TRBV29-1 and TRBJ2-1; 9 bases match TRBD1. The J segment lost 5 bases and the V segment lost 3 bases, leaving 5 bases of the junction unmatched. The CDR3 runs to 14 residues. Germline V lookup: CDR1 SQVTM, CDR2 ANQGSEA.

CDR3 sequence reads: CASQQRFVGTGRNQPQHF. DNA for the CDR3: TGTGCCAGCCAGCAGCGGTTCGTCGGGACAGGGCGCAATCAGCCCCAGCATTTT. The rearrangement uses TRBV2 and TRBJ1-5, with TRBD1 identical over 9 bases. After removal of 8 bases from V and 2 bases from J, the junction contained 16 bases not matched to a gene. This CDR3 has 18 residues. CDR1 SNHLY and CDR2 FYNNEI come from the germline V gene.

The chain uses TRBV27 and TRBJ2-2, with D possibly TRBD1 on 6 matching bases. Per the germline V gene, CDR1 is MNHEY and CDR2 is SMNVEV (reference sequence). The V and J ends lost 6 bases and 0 bases respectively, with 8 bases between them. The CDR3 totals 14 residues. In nucleotides, the CDR3 is TGTGCCAGCAGCCGGACAGCGAACACCGGGGAGCTGTTTTTT. Protein sequence: CASSRTANTGELFF.

V and J are TRBV30 and TRBJ2-3; D ambiguous. The V gene's germline CDR1 is GTSNPN and CDR2 SVGIG (reference sequence). This CDR3 contains 12 residues. The V end was cut by 4 bases, the J end by 0 bases, with 5 bases between. This CDR3 reads CAWIPSTDTQYF. Written as DNA, the CDR3 is TGTGCCTGGATTCCTAGCACAGATACGCAGTATTTT.

The CDR3 loop reads CAWSYGQGFSGANVLTF. Written as DNA, the CDR3 is TGTGCCTGGAGCTACGGACAGGGGTTCTCTGGGGCCAACGTCCTGACTTTC. J is TRBJ2-6 and V is TRBV30, with 9 bases lining up with TRBD1. The CDR3 is 17 residues long. The V gene's germline CDR1 is GTSNPN and CDR2 SVGIG (reference sequence). V was clipped by 3 bases and J by 0 bases; unmatched bases: 6. Full variable domain (outside the CDR3, taken from reference TRBV30 and TRBJ2-6): SQTIHQWPATLVQPVGSPLSLECTVEGTSNPNLYWYRQAAGRGLQLLFYSVGIGQISSEVPQNLSASRPQDRQFILSSKKLLLSDSGFYLCAWSYGQGFSGANVLTFGAGSRLTVL.

The chain links TRBV28 to TRBJ2-3; maybe TRBD2 (6 bases). The CDR3 length is 15 residues. The V end lost 1 base, the J end lost 7 bases, and 15 bases lay between the germline ends. From germline, CDR1 is MDHEN and CDR2 SYDVKM. The CDR3 nucleotides read TGTGCCAGCAGTTTATCCCCTACGGGAGCCTATACGCAGTATTTT. Encoded protein: CASSLSPTGAYTQYF.

The gene calls are TRBV4-1 and TRBJ1-5; 9 bases fit TRBD1. The CDR3 is made up of 16 amino acids. The V segment lost 3 bases and the J segment 4 bases; nucleotides outside the gene matches: 7. Germline CDR1 and CDR2: MGHRA and YSYEKL. The CDR3 bases are TGCGCCAGCAGCCACGAGGGACAGGGCGGGAATCAGCCCCAGCATTTT. Amino acid sequence: CASSHEGQGGNQPQHF.

The V call is TRBV11-2, the J call TRBJ1-5; D ambiguous. Germline V CDR1 and CDR2: SGHAT, FQNNGV. The CDR3 loop spans 14 amino acids. Trimming pared 0 bases from V and 6 bases from J, leaving 9 bases between. CDR3 bases: TGTGCCAGCAGCTTAGAGCAACCCAGTCAGCCCCAGCATTTT. Translation gives CASSLEQPSQPQHF.

The chain uses TRBV9 and TRBJ2-3, with 7 bases that match TRBD2. The V gene end was trimmed by 4 bases and the J gene end by 3 bases; junction bases not matched to a gene: 5. CDR3 length equals 14 residues. The germline CDR1 and CDR2 sequences are SGDLS and YYNGEE. The CDR3 loop reads CASSIDGRTDTQYF. Written as DNA, the CDR3 is TGTGCCAGCAGCATTGACGGGAGGACAGATACGCAGTATTTT.

The chain has TRBV2 and TRBJ1-4; TRBD1 might be the D (6 bases). Trimming stripped 6 bases from V and 11 bases from J, with 19 bases between. The germline CDR1 and CDR2 sequences are SNHLY and FYNNEI. There are 14 residues in the CDR3. CDR3 residues: CASSDPGQRDKLFF. CDR3 bases: TGTGCCAGCAGCGATCCGGGACAACGGGATAAACTGTTTTTT.

The DNA of the CDR3 is TGCGCCAGCAGTGAGGAAAGCCCAACCTACAATGAGCAGTTCTTC. This sequence encodes CASSEESPTYNEQFF. V is TRBV5-1 and J is TRBJ2-1, with D uncertain. V was shortened by 5 bases and J by 2 bases, with 14 bases between the two germline ends. This CDR3 spans 15 amino acids. From germline, CDR1 is SGHRS and CDR2 YFSETQ.

The chain recombines TRBV2 with TRBJ2-7; D unclear. Trimming left V 3 bases short and J 5 bases short, with 8 bases between. CDR1 SNHLY and CDR2 FYNNEI come from the germline V gene. The CDR3 has 12 residues. DNA of the CDR3: TGTGCCAGCAGTGATGGGCTTAACGAGCAGTACTTC. Its protein is CASSDGLNEQYF.

The rearrangement joins TRBV2 to TRBJ1-2, with D uncertain. Germline V gene sequence: CDR1 SNHLY, CDR2 FYNNEI. The CDR3 extends over 11 amino acids. Trimming pared 6 bases from V and 5 bases from J, leaving 7 bases between. CDR3 in amino acids: CASSSVYGYTF. In nucleotides, the CDR3 is TGTGCCAGCAGCAGTGTTTATGGCTACACCTTC.

This chain links TRBV19 with TRBJ1-4; 7 bases agree with TRBD1. The germline gives CDR1 LNHDA, CDR2 SQIVND (reference sequence). Germline trimming cut 3 bases from V and 4 bases from J; bases unmatched to any gene: 5. The CDR3 totals 15 residues. The CDR3 loop reads CASSMGQSDNEKLFF. CDR3 nucleotides: TGTGCCAGTAGTATGGGACAGAGTGATAATGAAAAACTGTTTTTT.

The chain carries TRBV27 and TRBJ2-5; 9 bases agree with TRBD2. The CDR3 spans 15 residues. Germline V CDR1 and CDR2: MNHEY, SMNVEV (reference sequence). The V segment lost 4 bases and the J segment 6 bases; nucleotides outside the gene matches: 9. CDR3 residues: CASSSLASGTKTQYF. CDR3 bases: TGTGCCAGCAGTTCACTGGCTAGCGGGACGAAGACCCAGTACTTC.

This sequence joins TRBV18 and TRBJ2-4, with 8 bases fitting TRBD1. Trimming at V came to 6 bases and at J to 6 bases, leaving 4 bases not matched to a gene. The CDR3 runs 13 residues. Germline CDR1 KGHSH, CDR2 LQKENI. For the CDR3, the DNA is TGTGCCAGCTCTTTCGACAGGGGAAACATTCAGTACTTC. It yields the protein CASSFDRGNIQYF.

The chain couples TRBV7-8 to TRBJ2-5; possible D gene TRBD2, 7 bases. This CDR3 comprises 14 residues. Trimming removed 0 bases at V and 5 bases at J, with 10 bases between. The V gene's germline CDR1 is SGHVS and CDR2 FQNEAQ. This CDR3 reads CASSLAGRGETQYF. CDR3 nucleotides: TGTGCCAGCAGCTTAGCGGGGAGGGGGGAGACCCAGTACTTC.

CDR3 residues: CASSPGRFAEAFF. The CDR3 coding sequence is TGTGCCAGCTCACCCGGCAGGTTCGCTGAAGCTTTCTTT. The chain carries TRBV18 and TRBJ1-1; D remains unclear. Per germline, CDR1 KGHSH and CDR2 LQKENI. V was cut by 3 bases and J by 6 bases, with 11 bases left in between. CDR3 length: 13 amino acids.

V and J are TRBV18 and TRBJ1-2, with a tentative D call TRBD1 (6 bases). This CDR3 region has 16 residues. V was pared by 2 bases and J by 4 bases, with 17 bases between. Per the germline V gene, CDR1 is KGHSH and CDR2 is LQKENI. CDR3 region: CASSPNTAGQFYGYTF. The DNA for the CDR3 is TGTGCCAGCTCACCAAACACCGCTGGACAGTTCTATGGCTACACCTTC.

This sequence joins TRBV28 and TRBJ2-7; weak D call: TRBD2 (6 bases). The CDR3 covers 16 residues. Looked up from germline, CDR1 is MDHEN and CDR2 is SYDVKM. The V end was cut by 3 bases, the J end by 3 bases, with 18 bases between. The CDR3 region is CASSLGFWGSGYEQYF. The CDR3 DNA follows: TGTGCCAGCAGTTTGGGTTTTTGGGGTAGCGGCTACGAGCAGTACTTC.

The chain uses TRBV2 and TRBJ1-5; maybe TRBD1 (6 bases). The CDR3 is made up of 13 amino acids. The germline CDR1 and CDR2 sequences are SNHLY and FYNNEI. The V gene lost 6 bases and the J gene lost 9 bases, with 15 bases spanning the gap. CDR3 nucleotides: TGTGCCAGCAGGCAGGGGTCGCAACGGCCCCAGCATTTT. Translating it yields CASRQGSQRPQHF.

The chain links TRBV6-1 to TRBJ2-2; TRBD2 matches at 9 bases. CDR3 length: 14 amino acids. V lost 8 bases to trimming and J lost 7 bases; unmatched junction nucleotides: 8. The germline V gene encodes CDR1 MNHNS and CDR2 SASEGT. The CDR3 region is CASRIAGVNGELFF. The CDR3 DNA sequence: TGTGCCAGCCGGATAGCGGGAGTTAACGGGGAGCTGTTTTTT.

V gene TRBV19 combines with J gene TRBJ1-5; no definite D call. CDR1 is LNHDA, CDR2 SQIVND, per germline (reference sequence). Deletions cut 0 bases from V and 5 bases from J, with 5 bases between. The CDR3 extends over 13 amino acids. In nucleotides, the CDR3 is TGTGCCAGTAGTATAGAGGGAGATCAGCCCCAGCATTTT. It specifies CASSIEGDQPQHF.

The table lists this clone with a count of one. The junction does not match germline at one end; this may be a read error. The sample contains more than one DNA sequence encoding this CDR3. The chain has TRBV29-1 and TRBJ2-5; 11 bases align to TRBD2. The CDR3 consists of 18 residues. Germline CDR1 SQVTM, CDR2 ANQGSEA. The CDR3 reads CSVHSGTRLAGIQETQYF. The DNA for the CDR3 is TGCAGCGTCCACTCTGGGACAAGACTAGCGGGGATCCAAGAGACTCAGTACTTC.

The V and J genes are TRBV27 and TRBJ2-7; the D gene is possibly TRBD2 (7 bases). From germline, CDR1 is MNHEY and CDR2 SMNVEV (reference sequence). This CDR3 has 15 residues. Trimming cost V 4 bases and J 2 bases, with 15 bases left between them. Here the CDR3 DNA reads TGTGCCAGCAGTTCCCTCGGGGAGGGGGCCTACGAGCAGTACTTC. Its protein is CASSSLGEGAYEQYF.